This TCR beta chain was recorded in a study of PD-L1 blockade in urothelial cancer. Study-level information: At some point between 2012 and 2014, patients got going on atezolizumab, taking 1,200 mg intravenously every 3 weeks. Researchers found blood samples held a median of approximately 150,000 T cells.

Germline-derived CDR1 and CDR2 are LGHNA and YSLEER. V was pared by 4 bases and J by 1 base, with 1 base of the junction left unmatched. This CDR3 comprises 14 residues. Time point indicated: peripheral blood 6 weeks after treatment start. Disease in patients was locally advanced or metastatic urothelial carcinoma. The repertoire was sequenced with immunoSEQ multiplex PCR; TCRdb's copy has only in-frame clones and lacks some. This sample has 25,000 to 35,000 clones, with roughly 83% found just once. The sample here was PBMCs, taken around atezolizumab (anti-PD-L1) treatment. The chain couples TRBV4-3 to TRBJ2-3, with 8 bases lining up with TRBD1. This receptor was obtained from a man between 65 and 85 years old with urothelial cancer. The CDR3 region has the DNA TGCGCCAGCAGCCCGACAGGGGGCACAGATACGCAGTATTTT. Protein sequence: CASSPTGGTDTQYF.